This T cell receptor beta chain emerged from a study of T cells expressing NK-cell markers. UMIs were included in TCR beta cDNA generated by 5'RACE template switching. Following a re-call of the 5' RACE reads, TCRdb has one entry per CDR3 protein and lacks DNA. Across over 350,000 distinct CDR3 sequences, the top ten clones capture roughly a tenth of the sample. CDR1 SGHDT and CDR2 YYEEEE come from the germline V gene. The CDR3 totals 15 residues. V gene TRBV5-6 combines with J gene TRBJ2-3; the D call from TCRdb, TRBD1, cannot be confirmed without DNA. Specimen: blood T cells: a sorted CD56 or NKG2C T cell subset, CD4+ or CD8+ T cells, or bulk PBMC T cells (not recorded which). The TCR comes from a woman aged 50 to 60 in good health. The CDR3: CASSPPPSLTDTQYF.